The entry that follows covers one T cell receptor (beta chain) sequence. This sample was taken from a study of glioma-infiltrating T cells after dendritic cell vaccination. Overall study context: Patients received autologous tumor lysate-pulsed dendritic cell vaccination between about 2003 and 2013. Autologous tumor lysate was loaded overnight onto monocyte-derived dendritic cells grown seven days with IL-4 and GM-CSF.

Patients had residual fresh-frozen tumor tissue and more than two years of survival data. Primers: 60 V beta forward and 13 J beta reverse. Sequencing was performed with immunoSEQ multiplex PCR; in TCRdb, only in-frame clones are kept and a portion is missing. This table holds about 82,000 clones, about 87% found once. CDR1 is SEHNR and CDR2 is FQNEAQ in the germline V gene (reference sequence). V lost 5 bases, J lost 11 bases, and 15 bases lay in between. The CDR3 has 12 amino acids. Sequenced here: blood, sampled before dendritic cell vaccination. This sequence was found in a human donor with glioblastoma. The J gene is TRBJ1-2, the V gene TRBV7-9; weak D call: TRBD1 (5 bases). The CDR3, as DNA: TGTGCCAGCAGCCGGGGACTCGAGGGGTACACCTTC. Protein product: CASSRGLEGYTF.